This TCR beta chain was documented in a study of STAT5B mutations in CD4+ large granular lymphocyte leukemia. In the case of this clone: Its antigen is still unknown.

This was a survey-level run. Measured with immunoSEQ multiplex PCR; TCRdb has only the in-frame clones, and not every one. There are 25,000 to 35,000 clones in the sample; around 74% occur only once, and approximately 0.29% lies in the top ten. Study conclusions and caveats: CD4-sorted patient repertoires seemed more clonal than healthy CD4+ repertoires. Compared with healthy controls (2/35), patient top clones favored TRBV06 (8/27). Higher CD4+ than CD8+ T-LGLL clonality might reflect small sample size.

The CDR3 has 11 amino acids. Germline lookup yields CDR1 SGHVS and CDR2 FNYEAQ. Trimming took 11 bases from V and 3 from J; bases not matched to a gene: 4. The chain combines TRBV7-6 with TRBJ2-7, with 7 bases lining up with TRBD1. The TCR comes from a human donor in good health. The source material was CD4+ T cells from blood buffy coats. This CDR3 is CAGRQGYEQYF. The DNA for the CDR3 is TGTGCCGGTAGACAGGGCTACGAGCAGTACTTC.